These 8 T cell receptor beta chains were all obtained from the same sample, sequenced in a study of regulatory T cells in long-lasting Graves disease. Stated time point: newly diagnosed GD, antithyroid drugs for less than 3 months. The TCR library was made from RNA that had been extracted from PBMCs in TRIzol. CDR3-region Arm-PCR and iRepertoire HTBI primers produced the TCR beta libraries. TCRdb called the multiplex PCR reads again in MiXCR, with one record for every CDR3 protein. The sample contains fewer than 550,000 distinct CDR3 sequences, roughly 16% of which appear only once. A further study also used this sample, focusing on T cells in Graves' hyperthyroidism and ophthalmopathy.

The material was peripheral blood mononuclear cells (PBMCs), obtained at new diagnosis, from a patient treated with antithyroid drugs. All receptors derive from a woman in her forties or fifties with Graves disease.

This clonotype was detected only a few times. This rearrangement joins TRBV30 to TRBJ2-7; the D is unclear. Trimming cost V 3 bases and J 2 bases, with 8 bases left between them. The germline gives CDR1 GTSNPN, CDR2 SVGIG (reference sequence). The CDR3 is 12 residues long. DNA of the CDR3: TGTGCCTGGAGGGGCCAAACCTACGAGCAGTACTTC. As protein: CAWRGQTYEQYF.

Many counts were recorded for this clonotype. The gene calls are TRBV9 and TRBJ1-3; 7 bases align to TRBD1. The CDR3 is made up of 17 amino acids. The germline gives CDR1 SGDLS, CDR2 YYNGEE. V was clipped by 0 bases and J by 0 bases; unmatched bases: 6. This CDR3 reads CASSVGGQANSGNTIYF. CDR3 nucleotide sequence: TGTGCCAGCAGCGTAGGAGGACAGGCAAACTCTGGAAACACCATATATTTT.

The rearrangement links TRBV12-3 or TRBV12-4 to TRBJ1-2, with a weak D call TRBD1 (6 bases). Between the trimmed V and J ends, which lost 8 bases and 7 bases, there was a span of 14 bases. This CDR3 has 12 amino acids. CDR3 bases: TGTGCCAGCCGCGGGGGGCTGGCTGGCTACACCTTC. Translation: CASRGGLAGYTF.

There are a few counts of this clonotype. The CDR3 here is CASSSSGLETQYF. The CDR3, as DNA: TGTGCCAGCAGTTCCAGCGGCCTAGAGACCCAGTACTTC. This chain connects TRBV12-3 or TRBV12-4 to TRBJ2-1, with D possibly matching TRBD2 (5 bases). Judging by the DNA end, TRBJ2-5 fits better; the J call may be wrong. The CDR3 has 13 residues.

The sample holds many counts of this clonotype. J is TRBJ2-1 and V is TRBV7-9; TRBD1 might be the D (5 bases). CDR3 length: 13 residues. The germline V gene has CDR1 SEHNR and CDR2 FQNEAQ (reference sequence). Trimming took 1 base from V and 9 from J, leaving 10 bases between them. CDR3 loop: CASSLVPGSEQFF. The CDR3 DNA reads TGTGCCAGCAGCTTAGTTCCAGGGTCTGAGCAGTTCTTC.

This clonotype was observed at least ten times. This sequence joins TRBV28 and TRBJ2-4; 13 positions agree with TRBD2. This CDR3 is built from 20 residues. J was trimmed by 0 bases and V by 1 base; bases with no gene match: 9. Per the germline V gene, CDR1 is MDHEN and CDR2 is SYDVKM. CDR3 coding DNA: TGTGCCAGCAGTTTATCGGCGGGACTAGCGGGGATCCGAGCCAAAAACATTCAGTACTTC. Protein sequence: CASSLSAGLAGIRAKNIQYF.

This clonotype was counted ten times or more. The rearrangement uses TRBV3-1 and TRBJ1-3; no clear D. Germline lookup yields CDR1 LGHDT and CDR2 YNNKEL (reference sequence). Between the trimmed V and J ends, which lost 0 bases and 0 bases, there was a span of 3 bases. This CDR3 has 14 amino acids. The CDR3 region has the DNA TGTGCCAGCAGCCAAGACACCTCTGGAAACACCATATATTTT. It encodes CASSQDTSGNTIYF.

Many counts were recorded for this clonotype. The CDR3 DNA follows: TGTGCCATCAGTGAGATCCGGGGAGGTGGCTACACCTTC. This codes for CAISEIRGGGYTF. J is TRBJ1-2 and V is TRBV10-3; D call uncertain. Between the trimmed V and J ends, which lost 2 bases and 7 bases, there was a span of 11 bases. The CDR3 consists of 13 residues. Germline V gene sequence: CDR1 ENHRY, CDR2 SYGVKD.